The next 6 T cell receptor beta chains were all read from a single sample in a study of T cells after yellow fever vaccination. MiXCR, applied by TCRdb to the 5' RACE reads, yields one record per CDR3 protein. The table lists about 69,000 distinct CDR3 sequences, 5% to 6.5% of them singletons. The sample was CD4+ T cells sorted from PBMCs, taken roughly 14 days after the first yellow fever vaccination. The receptors were sampled from a man younger than 35 who received the YFV17D yellow fever vaccine.

This clonotype was observed many times. The rearrangement uses TRBV20-1 and TRBJ1-1, with 7 nucleotides matching TRBD1. Germline values: CDR1 DFQATT, CDR2 SNEGSKA (reference sequence). J lost 10 bases, V lost 2 bases, and 4 bases had no gene match. The CDR3 consists of 11 residues. The CDR3 reads CSARTGTVAFF. The CDR3 bases are TGCAGTGCTAGAACCGGGACAGTAGCTTTCTTT.

This clonotype has ten or more counts. The CDR3 DNA sequence: TGTGCCAGCAGCTTAGGGGCCCGGGGGAGAGGGAATGAGCAGTTCTTC. Its translation is CASSLGARGRGNEQFF. The chain couples TRBV7-2 to TRBJ2-1, with D possibly TRBD2 on 6 matching bases. The CDR3 runs 16 residues. The V gene lost 1 base and the J gene lost 7 bases, with 17 bases spanning the gap. Germline lookup yields CDR1 SGHTA and CDR2 FQGNSA.

This clonotype was seen at least ten times. The V gene is TRBV5-6, the J gene TRBJ2-7, with TRBD1 as a possible D gene (6 bases). The ends were cut back, 1 base at V and 1 base at J, with 15 bases in the middle. This CDR3 has 16 residues. The V gene's germline CDR1 is SGHDT and CDR2 YYEEEE. In DNA, the CDR3 is TGTGCCAGCAGCTTGTGGGGCAGGGGAACGTCCTACGAGCAGTACGTC. It encodes CASSLWGRGTSYEQYV.

In its sample, this clonotype was seen many times. V is TRBV12-3 or TRBV12-4 and J is TRBJ2-1, with 13 bases lining up with TRBD2. Germline trimming cut 5 bases from V and 7 bases from J; bases unmatched to any gene: 11. CDR3 size: 17 residues. The CDR3 nucleotides are TGTGCCAGCAGTGCCGGGACTAGCGGGGTCAGGAGAAATGAGCAGTTCTTC. It translates to CASSAGTSGVRRNEQFF.

This clonotype was found many times. This chain connects TRBV7-2 to TRBJ1-2; the D gene is possibly TRBD1 (6 bases). CDR1 is SGHTA and CDR2 is FQGNSA in the germline V gene. V lost 4 bases to trimming and J lost 4 bases, with 16 bases between them. This CDR3 spans 15 amino acids. The CDR3 region has the DNA TGTGCCAGCAGCTCCCGACAGGCCGCCCGCTATGGCTACACCTTC. It encodes CASSSRQAARYGYTF.

The table lists this clonotype with many counts. The chain links TRBV7-2 to TRBJ2-1; D is undetermined. Trimming shortened V by 5 bases and J by 5 bases, and 10 bases separated the two germline ends. CDR3 size: 13 residues. The germline CDR1 and CDR2 sequences are SGHTA and FQGNSA. The CDR3 sequence: CASSTRRDNEQFF. In DNA form, the CDR3 reads TGTGCCAGCAGCACCCGACGGGACAATGAGCAGTTCTTC.